The sequence of this T cell receptor (beta chain) was determined in a study of T cell responses to AZD1222 COVID-19 vaccine. The CDR3 spans 14 residues. CDR1 is GTSNPN and CDR2 is SVGIG in the germline V gene (reference sequence). Trimming stripped 6 bases from V and 0 bases from J, with 15 bases between. TCRdb's table, derived via immunoSEQ multiplex PCR, lists solely in-frame clones and lacks some. This table has 86,000 or so clones, around 90% appearing once. The sequencing here drew on peripheral blood, taken on day 0 of MenACWY control vaccination. The TCR was taken from an adult in good health. The chain uses TRBV30 and TRBJ2-7; D perhaps matches TRBD1 (7 bases). The CDR3 spells CACPAGGSSYEQYF. For the CDR3, the DNA is TGTGCCTGCCCGGCAGGGGGGAGCTCCTACGAGCAGTACTTC.